This T cell receptor (beta chain) was captured in a study of T-cell reconstitution after alpha-beta-depleted transplantation in children listed by TCRdb under 2016. Background for the entire study: T-cell immune reconstitution after TCRalphabeta/CD19-depleted allogeneic hematopoietic cell transplantation in children was quantitatively tracked in the study by means of TCR repertoire profiling.

The library was obtained by PCR. TCRdb records Illumina HiSeq 2500 as the sequencer. To normalize quantification of the TCRbeta repertoire, the TCR libraries were built with molecular barcoding that relied on unique molecular identifiers. TCRdb handled the public reads itself, with Q25 trimming in fastp and clone calling in MiXCR, and kept productive beta chains. Each record represents a unique CDR3 protein, reported with the most common genes and DNA among its rows. The sample yields around 600,000 distinct CDR3 sequences; around 16% were counted once. The ten largest clones capture approximately 1% of the sample. Between the V and J ends, shortened by 5 bases and 4 bases respectively, the junction contains 6 bases. The CDR3 runs 12 amino acids, cysteine and phenylalanine included. Solely the CDR3 DNA is kept, with 36 bases framed from the first base. CDR1 and CDR2, looked up from the germline V gene, are SGHRS and YFSETQ.

This clonotype was picked up a small number of times. Its target antigen remains unknown. Per-base quality was not reported, and no clone a single base away is much larger than it. The sequence derives from a human donor who donated a stem cell graft to a child with acute myeloid leukemia. This sequence uses TRBV5-1 and TRBJ2-2, with no reliable assignment of the D segment. Sequenced here: PBMCs from the stem cell graft donor, sampled from the stem cell graft. The CDR3: CASRGFTGELFF. The DNA reads TGCGCCAGCAGAGGATTCACCGGGGAGCTGTTTTTT.